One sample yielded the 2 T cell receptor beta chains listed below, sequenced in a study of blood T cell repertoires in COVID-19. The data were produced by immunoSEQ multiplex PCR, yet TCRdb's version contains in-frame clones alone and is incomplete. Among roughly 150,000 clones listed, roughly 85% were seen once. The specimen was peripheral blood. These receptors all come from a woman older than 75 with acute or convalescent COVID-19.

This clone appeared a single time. This chain's CDR3 is CASSPGLAEAFF. In nucleotides, the CDR3 is TGCGCCAGCAGCCCGGGATTGGCTGAAGCTTTCTTT. The V gene is TRBV5-1, the J gene TRBJ1-1; D ambiguous. Per germline, CDR1 SGHRS and CDR2 YFSETQ. The V and J ends lost 4 bases and 6 bases respectively, with 10 bases between them. This CDR3 comprises 12 residues.

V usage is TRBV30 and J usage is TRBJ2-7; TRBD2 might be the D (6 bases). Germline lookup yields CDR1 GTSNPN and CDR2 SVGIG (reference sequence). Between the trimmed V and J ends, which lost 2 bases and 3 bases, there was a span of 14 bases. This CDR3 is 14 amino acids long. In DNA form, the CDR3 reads TGTGCCTGGAGTACAATCGGGAGCTTCTACGAGCAGTACTTC. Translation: CAWSTIGSFYEQYF.